The sequence of this T cell receptor (beta chain) was determined in a study of tumor and adjacent non-tumor tissue in lung cancer (dated by TCRdb to 2016 to 2019). General notes on the study: Of the cohort, 11 to 12 patients had adenocarcinoma, 2 had squamous cell carcinoma and 1 had small cell lung cancer. The approximately 15 patients were aged roughly 31 to 80 years, included ten or so men and 5 women, and had TNM stage I to III disease. A total of some 130 million productive TCRbeta reads were generated by sequencing, corresponding to an average of about 4.17 million reads per sample. The study compared bulk TCRbeta repertoires from lung tumor tissue and matched distant non-tumor lung tissue of approximately 14 lung cancer patients. TCRbeta CDR3 sequencing was performed on 25 to 35 paired specimens, with one tumor sample and one normal lung sample collected per patient.

What the study reported, not specific to this receptor: Only about 15 patients were in the cohort, and the authors stated that larger samples and more detailed clinical data are needed. Significantly higher TCR diversity (inverse Simpson) was observed in tumor tissue than in normal lung tissue (roughly 390 vs 170, P = 0.0075, Mann-Whitney U test). Peripheral blood was not sequenced, so blood TCRbeta repertoires were not examined in the lung cancer patients of the study. The methods do not name the sequencing platform or mention unique molecular identifiers. The top 100 clones accounted for a significantly larger cumulative portion of the repertoire in normal lung than in tumor tissue. Younger patients had significantly higher TCR diversity, and higher tumor TCR diversity was associated with shorter overall and disease-free survival.

The library was built by means of multiplex PCR. The listed sequencing device is Illumina HiSeq 2500. Following protocols modified from ARM-PCR, the researchers constructed TCRbeta libraries through three rounds of nested PCR with primers (Table S4). Before sequencing, PCR products in the 200-500 bp range were cut out of the gel and cleaned up using the QIAquick gel extraction kit. The source study handled its data this way. Reads were cleaned with Trimmomatic, merged with FLASH into complete CDR3 sequences, and assigned to V(D)J germline segments with MiTCR. Clonal diversity was computed as the inverse Simpson's index with VDJtools. Productive reads were defined as in-frame sequences without a premature stop codon. TCRdb itself trimmed the public reads at Q25 with fastp, ran MiXCR and retained productive beta chains. Under each unique CDR3 protein, matching rows form one entry showing the most common genes and DNA. What appears here as the V and J calls and clone size reflects TCRdb's work, not the paper's. This sample has more than 75,000 distinct CDR3 sequences in its table, and less than 85% of those were observed once. Jointly, the top ten make up more than 30% of the sample.

RNA was isolated from bulk unsorted tissue, and RNA quality was assessed with a NanoDrop ND-1000 and an Agilent 2100. Distant non-tumor tissue taken more than 3 cm from the tumor edge was used as the normal lung sample. All donors had newly diagnosed lung cancer, had not received prior chemotherapy, and were admitted for thoracic surgery in China between August and November 2014. Anyone who had undergone radiotherapy or chemotherapy before, or who had another cancer at the same time, was left out of the study. Pieces of surgical tissue measuring roughly 1-2.2 cm3 were kept in RNAlater solution and held at -80 degrees C until needed. The CDR3 is 15 amino acids long, termini counted. The CDR3 DNA has 45 bases and is translated from base 1. Trimming at the junction amounts to 0 bases on V and 2 bases on J, and the germline ends lie 8 bases apart. CDR1 and CDR2, per the germline V gene, are SGHDT and YYEEEE.

On this clonotype itself: What antigen it recognizes has not been identified. The CDR3 ends on some other residue instead of the conserved phenylalanine or tryptophan, so this is likely a read error.

Sample: distant non-tumor lung tissue. This receptor was taken from a man aged 55 to 70 with small cell lung cancer. Rearrangement joined TRBV5-6 to TRBJ1-4; too little of a D gene remains to name it. The CDR3 region has the sequence CASSLERYTNEKLFY. The nucleotide sequence reads as follows: TGTGCCAGCAGCTTGGAGCGGTATACTAATGAAAAACTGTTTTAT.